This T cell receptor (beta chain) was captured in a study of CD8+CD57+ T cells in acquired aplastic anemia. The study's findings and limits: For CD8+ Simpson's diversity, patients and controls showed no significant difference. Patients and controls shared just under 30 CD8+ CDR3 sequences.

Genomic DNA served as template for TCR beta VDJ and CDR3 profiling. TCRdb called the reads again in MiXCR, with one record for every CDR3 protein. Of about 160,000 distinct CDR3 sequences in the sample, 35% to 55% are singletons; the top ten hold about 1.1%. A word on this clonotype: The antigen is not known.

Looked up from germline, CDR1 is MNHEY and CDR2 is SVGEGT. The V gene lost 4 bases and the J gene lost 6 bases, with 10 bases spanning the gap. This CDR3 is 13 amino acids long. V usage is TRBV6-2 or TRBV6-3 and J usage is TRBJ1-5; D is unresolved. The sequence came from a human donor in good health. Sequencing was carried out using sorted CD4+, CD8+, or CD8+CD57+ T cells (not recorded which) from PBMCs. CDR3 loop: CASSLGLAQPQHF. The CDR3 DNA sequence: TGTGCCAGCAGTTTGGGTCTAGCTCAGCCCCAGCATTTT.